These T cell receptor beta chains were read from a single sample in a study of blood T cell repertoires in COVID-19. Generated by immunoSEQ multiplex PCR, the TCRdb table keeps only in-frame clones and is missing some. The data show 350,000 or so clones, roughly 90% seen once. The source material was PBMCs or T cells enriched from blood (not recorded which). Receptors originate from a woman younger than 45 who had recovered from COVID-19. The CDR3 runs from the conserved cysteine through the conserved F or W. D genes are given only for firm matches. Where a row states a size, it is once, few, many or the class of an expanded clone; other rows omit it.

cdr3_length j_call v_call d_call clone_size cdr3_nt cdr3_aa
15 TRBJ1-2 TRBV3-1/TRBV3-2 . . TGTGCCAGCAGCCAAGATTGGGAGGGGCGATATGGCTACACCTTC CASSQDWEGRYGYTF
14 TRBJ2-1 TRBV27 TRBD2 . TGTGCCAGCAGTTCCCTAGCGGGGATGAATGAGCAGTTCTTC CASSSLAGMNEQFF
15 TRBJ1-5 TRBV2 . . TGTGCCAGCAGTTCAGGGTTGCGTGGCAATCAGCCCCAGCATTTT CASSSGLRGNQPQHF
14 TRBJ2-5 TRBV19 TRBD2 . TGTGCCAGTAGTATACTAGCGGGAACAGAGACCCAGTACTTC CASSILAGTETQYF
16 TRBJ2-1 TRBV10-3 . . TGTGCCATCAGTGAGAGGAGGCCCGGCTCTTACAATGAGCAGTTCTTC CAISERRPGSYNEQFF
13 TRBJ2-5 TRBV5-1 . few TGCGCCAGCAGCACTTCGGGACAAGAGACCCAGTACTTC CASSTSGQETQYF
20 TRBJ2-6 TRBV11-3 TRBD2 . TGTGCCAGCAGCTTATATCGGCTAGCGGGGGCCAACTCTGGGGCCAACGTCCTGACTTTC CASSLYRLAGANSGANVLTF
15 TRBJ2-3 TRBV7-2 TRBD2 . TGTGCCAGCAGCGTTAGCGGGAGGGGGATAGATACGCAGTATTTT CASSVSGRGIDTQYF
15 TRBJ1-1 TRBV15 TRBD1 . TGTGCCACCAGCAGGAGGGGACAGGGGAACACTGAAGCTTTCTTT CATSRRGQGNTEAFF
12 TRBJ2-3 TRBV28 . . TGTGCCAGCAGTTTAACTACAGATACGCAGTATTTT CASSLTTDTQYF
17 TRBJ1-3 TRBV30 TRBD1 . TGTGCCTCCCGAAATGACAGGGGGCTATCGTTAGGAAACACCATATATTTT CASRNDRGLSLGNTIYF
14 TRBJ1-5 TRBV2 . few TGTGCCAGCAGTGGGTCAGTTAGCAATCAGCCCCAGCATTTT CASSGSVSNQPQHF
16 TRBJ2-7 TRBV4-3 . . TGCGCCAGCAGCCAAGAATTTTCGGGGGGCGCCTACGAGCAGTACTTC CASSQEFSGGAYEQYF
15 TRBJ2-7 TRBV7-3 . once TGTGCCAGCAGCTTAATCGGTGTGATCCCCTACGAGCAGTACTTC CASSLIGVIPYEQYF
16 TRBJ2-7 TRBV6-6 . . TGTGCCAGCAGTTACTATCTAGGGGGGGTTGCCTACGAGCAGTACTTC CASSYYLGGVAYEQYF
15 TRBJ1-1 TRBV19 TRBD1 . TGTGCCAGTAGTACGGGACAGGGAAATTTCGGTGAAGCTTTCTTT CASSTGQGNFGEAFF
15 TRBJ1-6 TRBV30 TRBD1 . TGTGCCTGGACTACCTACAGGGGCCGGAATTCACCCCTCCACTTT CAWTTYRGRNSPLHF
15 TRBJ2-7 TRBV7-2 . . TGTGCCAGCAGCTTAGATTACGGCAGGGTAGGCGAGCAGTACTTC CASSLDYGRVGEQYF
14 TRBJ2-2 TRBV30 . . TGTGCCTGGAGCGCCGGGACTTACACCGGGGAGCTGTTTTTT CAWSAGTYTGELFF
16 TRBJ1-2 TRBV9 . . TGTGCCAGCAGCTCCCGATCCGGGTACATTAACTATGGCTACACCTTC CASSSRSGYINYGYTF
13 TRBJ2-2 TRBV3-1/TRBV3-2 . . TGTGCCAGCAGCTTTGACTGGATCGGGGAGCTGTTTTTT CASSFDWIGELFF
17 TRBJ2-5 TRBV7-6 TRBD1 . TGTGCCAGCAGCTTAGCCACCGGGACAGGGCTCCCCGGGACCCAGTACTTC CASSLATGTGLPGTQYF
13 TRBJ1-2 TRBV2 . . TGTGCCAGCAGTGAAGTTAGGCCACCCGGGTGCACCTTC CASSEVRPPGCTF
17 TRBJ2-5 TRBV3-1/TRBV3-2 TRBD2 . TGTGCCAGCAGCCCCGCTGAAGGTGTTAGCGGGAGAGGTACCCAGTACTTC CASSPAEGVSGRGTQYF
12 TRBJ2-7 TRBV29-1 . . TGCAGCGTTGAACATGGGGCTAGGGAGCAGTACTTC CSVEHGAREQYF
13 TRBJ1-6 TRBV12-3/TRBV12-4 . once TGTGCCAGCAGTTTAGCGGGAGCTTCACCCCTCCACTTT CASSLAGASPLHF
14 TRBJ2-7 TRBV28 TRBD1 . TGTGCCAGCAGATATCGGGACAGCGCCTACGAGCAGTACTTC CASRYRDSAYEQYF
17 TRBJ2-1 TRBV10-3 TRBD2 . TGTGCCATCAGTGAGTCGAGCGGGGGGGCCTCCTACAATGAGCAGTTCTTC CAISESSGGASYNEQFF